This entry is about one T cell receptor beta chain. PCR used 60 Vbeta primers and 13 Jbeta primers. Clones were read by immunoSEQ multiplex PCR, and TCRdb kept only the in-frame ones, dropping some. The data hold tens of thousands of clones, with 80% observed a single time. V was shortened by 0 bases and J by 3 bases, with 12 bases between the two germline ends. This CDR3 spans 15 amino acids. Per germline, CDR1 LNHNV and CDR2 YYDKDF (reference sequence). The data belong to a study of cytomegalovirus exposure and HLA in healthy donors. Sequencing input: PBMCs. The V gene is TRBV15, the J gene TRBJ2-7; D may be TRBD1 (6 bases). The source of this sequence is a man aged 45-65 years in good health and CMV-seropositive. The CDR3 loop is CATSRDSRGGYEQYF. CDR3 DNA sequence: TGTGCCACCAGCAGAGACTCTAGAGGGGGCTACGAGCAGTACTTC.